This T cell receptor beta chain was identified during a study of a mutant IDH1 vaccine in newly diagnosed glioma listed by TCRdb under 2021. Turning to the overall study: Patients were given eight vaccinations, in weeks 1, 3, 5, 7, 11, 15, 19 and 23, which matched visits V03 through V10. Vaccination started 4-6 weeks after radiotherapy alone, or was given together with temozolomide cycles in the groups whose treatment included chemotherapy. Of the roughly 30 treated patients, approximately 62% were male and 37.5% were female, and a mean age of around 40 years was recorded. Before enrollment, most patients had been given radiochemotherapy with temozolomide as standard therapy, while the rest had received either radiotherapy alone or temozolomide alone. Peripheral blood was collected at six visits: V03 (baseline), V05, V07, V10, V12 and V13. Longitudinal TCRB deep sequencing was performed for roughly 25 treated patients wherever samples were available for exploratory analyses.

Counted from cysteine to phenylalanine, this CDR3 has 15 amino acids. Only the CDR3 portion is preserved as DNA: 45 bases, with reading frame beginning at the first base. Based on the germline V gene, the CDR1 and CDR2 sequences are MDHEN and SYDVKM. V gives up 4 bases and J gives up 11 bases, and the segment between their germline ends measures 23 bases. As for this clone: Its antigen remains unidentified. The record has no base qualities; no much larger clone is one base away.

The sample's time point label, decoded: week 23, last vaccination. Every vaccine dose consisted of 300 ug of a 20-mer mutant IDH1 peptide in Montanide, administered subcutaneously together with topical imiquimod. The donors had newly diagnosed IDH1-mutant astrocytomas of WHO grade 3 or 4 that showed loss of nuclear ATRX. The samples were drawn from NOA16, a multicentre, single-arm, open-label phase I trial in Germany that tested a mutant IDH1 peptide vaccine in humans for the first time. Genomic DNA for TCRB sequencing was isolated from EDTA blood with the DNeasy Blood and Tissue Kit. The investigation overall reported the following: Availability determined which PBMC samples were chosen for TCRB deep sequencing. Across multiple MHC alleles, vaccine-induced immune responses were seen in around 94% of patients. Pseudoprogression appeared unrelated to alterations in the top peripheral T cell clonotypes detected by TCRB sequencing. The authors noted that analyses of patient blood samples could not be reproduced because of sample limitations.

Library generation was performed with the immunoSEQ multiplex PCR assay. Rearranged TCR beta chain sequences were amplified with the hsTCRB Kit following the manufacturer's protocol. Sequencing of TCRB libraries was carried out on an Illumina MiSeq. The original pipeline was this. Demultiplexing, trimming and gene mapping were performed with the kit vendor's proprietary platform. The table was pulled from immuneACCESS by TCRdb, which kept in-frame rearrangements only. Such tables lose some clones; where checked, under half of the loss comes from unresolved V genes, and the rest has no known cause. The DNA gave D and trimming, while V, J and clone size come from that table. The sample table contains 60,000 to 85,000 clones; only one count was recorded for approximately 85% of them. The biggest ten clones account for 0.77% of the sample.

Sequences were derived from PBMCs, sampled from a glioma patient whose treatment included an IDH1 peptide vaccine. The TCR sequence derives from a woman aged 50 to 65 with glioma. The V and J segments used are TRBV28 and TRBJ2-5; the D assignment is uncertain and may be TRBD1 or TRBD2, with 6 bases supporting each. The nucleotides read TGTGCCAGCAGTTCAACGGGACACCTTGGGGAGGAGCAGTACTTC. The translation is CASSSTGHLGEEQYF.